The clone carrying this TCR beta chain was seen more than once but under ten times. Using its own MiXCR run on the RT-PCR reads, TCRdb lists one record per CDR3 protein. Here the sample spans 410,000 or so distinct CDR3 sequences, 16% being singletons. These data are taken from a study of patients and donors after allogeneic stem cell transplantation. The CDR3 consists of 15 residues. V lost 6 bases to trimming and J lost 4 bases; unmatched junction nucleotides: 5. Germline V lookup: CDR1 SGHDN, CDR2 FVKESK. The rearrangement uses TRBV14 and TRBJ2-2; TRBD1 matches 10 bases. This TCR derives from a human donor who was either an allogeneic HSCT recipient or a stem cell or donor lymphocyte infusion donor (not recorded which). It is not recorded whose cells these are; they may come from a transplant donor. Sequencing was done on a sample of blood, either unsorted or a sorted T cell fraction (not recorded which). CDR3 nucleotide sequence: TGTGCCAGCAGGAGACAGGGGGCCGGCACCGGGGAGCTGTTTTTT. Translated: CASRRQGAGTGELFF. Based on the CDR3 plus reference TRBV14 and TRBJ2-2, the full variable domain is EAGVTQFPSHSVIEKGQTVTLRCDPISGHDNLYWYRRVMGKEIKFLLHFVKESKQDESGMPNNRFLAERTGGTYSTLKVQPAELEDSGVYFCASRRQGAGTGELFFGEGSRLTVL.